The 13 T cell receptor beta chains below were found in one sample sequenced in a study of blood T cell repertoires in COVID-19. This table comes from immunoSEQ multiplex PCR, and its TCRdb copy is limited to in-frame clones, with some not included. The sample consists of approximately 130,000 clones, roughly three quarters of them appearing once. Material for sequencing was peripheral blood. These receptors all come from a human donor in a cohort sampled during active COVID-19.

This clone has a handful of counts. The chain links TRBV30 to TRBJ1-1; D gene uncertain. Germline loops: CDR1 GTSNPN, CDR2 SVGIG (reference sequence). The length of the CDR3 is 13 residues. In DNA form, the CDR3 reads TGTGCAGAGCGGGGAAACCTTGGGACTGAAGCTTTCTTT. This gives the protein CAERGNLGTEAFF. Full variable domain (remainder filled in from reference TRBV30 and TRBJ1-1): SQTIHQWPATLVQPVGSPLSLECTVEGTSNPNLYWYRQAAGRGLQLLFYSVGIGQISSEVPQNLSASRPQDRQFILSSKKLLLSDSGFYLCAERGNLGTEAFFGQGTRLTVV.

The gene calls are TRBV30 and TRBJ1-1; TRBD1 matches at 7 bases. V was clipped by 0 bases and J by 6 bases; unmatched bases: 4. This CDR3 contains 13 residues. Germline-derived CDR1 and CDR2 are GTSNPN and SVGIG (reference sequence). CDR3 coding DNA: TGTGCCTGGAGTGTAGGGGGCTACGCTGAAGCTTTCTTT. This gives the protein CAWSVGGYAEAFF.

In this sample, this clone turned up once. The V gene is TRBV2, the J gene TRBJ1-1; D might be TRBD1 (5 bases). The germline V gene has CDR1 SNHLY and CDR2 FYNNEI. The CDR3 spans 14 residues. Between the trimmed V and J ends, which lost 4 bases and 0 bases, there was a span of 9 bases. CDR3 region: CASSGGQMNTEAFF. The CDR3 DNA sequence: TGTGCCAGCAGTGGGGGCCAAATGAACACTGAAGCTTTCTTT.

The chain employs TRBV18 and TRBJ1-3; 11 bases align to TRBD1. With V trimmed by 3 bases and J by 4 bases, 2 bases remained unmatched. The CDR3 spans 15 residues. Germline-derived CDR1 and CDR2 are KGHSH and LQKENI. The CDR3 sequence is CASSPDRGLGNTIYF. The CDR3, as DNA: TGTGCCAGCTCACCGGACAGGGGGCTCGGAAACACCATATATTTT.

The rearrangement joins TRBV6-1 to TRBJ2-7; 15 bases line up with TRBD2. Per germline, CDR1 MNHNS and CDR2 SASEGT. J was trimmed by 6 bases and V by 3 bases; bases with no gene match: 6. This CDR3 has 16 residues. CDR3 DNA sequence: TGTGCCAGCAGTGACTTGGGACTAGCGGGAGGATCCGAGCAGTACTTC. Protein product: CASSDLGLAGGSEQYF.

The rearrangement links TRBV21-1 to TRBJ1-2; TRBD1 reflects the table's D call only, with no check against the DNA. TRBV21-1 is an annotated pseudogene. This CDR3 contains 17 residues. The CDR3 bases are TGTGCCAGCAGCAAATCTAACCCCCCTGGGGCCCCTACATATCTCACCTTC. Encoded protein: CASSKSNPPGAPTYLTF.

This chain links TRBV5-4 with TRBJ2-7; TRBD1 is a possible D gene (5 bases). Germline V gene data show CDR1 as SGHNT and CDR2 as YYREEE (reference sequence). CDR3 size: 14 residues. The germline V and J ends were trimmed by 3 bases and 2 bases, with 12 bases remaining between them. The CDR3 here is CASSSREAPYEQYF. CDR3 coding DNA: TGTGCCAGCAGCTCCAGGGAAGCGCCCTACGAGCAGTACTTC.

This rearrangement joins TRBV30 to TRBJ2-7, with D unclear. V was cut by 2 bases and J by 3 bases, with 5 bases left in between. This CDR3 contains 11 residues. Germline V lookup: CDR1 GTSNPN, CDR2 SVGIG (reference sequence). The CDR3 nucleotides are TGTGCCTGGAGTATCAACTACGAGCAGTACTTC. The encoded protein is CAWSINYEQYF.

This rearrangement joins TRBV19 to TRBJ1-2; 8 positions match TRBD1. CDR3 length: 17 residues. Trimming cost V 0 bases and J 6 bases; bases outside gene matches: 12. The germline V gene has CDR1 LNHDA and CDR2 SQIVND (reference sequence). For the CDR3, the DNA is TGTGCCAGTAGTATAGATCGTCCGACAGGGGAAGTTAATGGCTACACCTTC. It is translated as CASSIDRPTGEVNGYTF.

This chain links TRBV18 with TRBJ2-7; 11 bases are shared with TRBD2. The CDR3 covers 15 residues. The trim removed 3 bases at V and 5 bases at J, leaving 6 bases unmatched. Germline values: CDR1 KGHSH, CDR2 LQKENI. The CDR3 here is CASSPLAGGRDEQYF. The CDR3 DNA sequence: TGTGCCAGCTCACCTCTAGCGGGAGGAAGGGACGAGCAGTACTTC.

V and J are TRBV10-1 and TRBJ1-2, with 7 bases that match TRBD1. Germline CDR1 WNHNN, CDR2 SYGVQD (reference sequence). This CDR3 spans 16 amino acids. With V trimmed by 2 bases and J by 1 base, 7 bases remained unmatched. CDR3 sequence: CASSEAGGPHNYGYTF. CDR3 coding DNA: TGCGCCAGCAGTGAGGCAGGGGGGCCTCATAACTATGGCTACACCTTC.

This clone occurred many times. The chain combines TRBV19 with TRBJ1-1, with D unresolved. The CDR3 sequence is 13 residues long. From germline, CDR1 is LNHDA and CDR2 SQIVND (reference sequence). V dropped 3 bases and J dropped 8 bases, with 13 bases sitting between them. The CDR3 region has the DNA TGTGCCAGTAGTATTTCCCCGGGGAGCGAAGCTTTCTTT. As protein: CASSISPGSEAFF. The full variable domain, with the rest looked up from reference TRBV19 and TRBJ1-1, is DGGITQSPKYLFRKEGQNVTLSCEQNLNHDAMYWYRQDPGQGLRLIYYSQIVNDFQKGDIAEGYSVSREKKESFPLTVTSAQKNPTAFYLCASSISPGSEAFFGQGTRLTVV.

The chain recombines TRBV21-1 with TRBJ1-5; the D call TRBD1 from the table was never checked on the DNA. TRBV21-1 is an annotated pseudogene. The CDR3 contains 19 residues. DNA of the CDR3: TGTGCCAGCAGCATGCCGGGACAGGGACACGCTTATAGCAATCAGCCCCAGCATTTT. It is translated as CASSMPGQGHAYSNQPQHF.